These 9 T cell receptor beta chains share one sample of origin, sequenced in a study of post-analysis software for immune sequencing data (dated by TCRdb to between 2015 and 2017). Beyond this particular receptor, the publication reports: Significantly higher frequencies in patients than in controls were found for five or six TRBV segments, including TRBV5-6, TRBV5-1 and TRBV20-1.

Their antigens are not known. Libraries were made using PCR. The instrument given in TCRdb is Illumina HiSeq 2500. To reduce PCR and sequencing biases, unique molecular identifiers were built into the TCR beta cDNA libraries. TCRdb trimmed the raw reads at Q25, called clones with MiXCR and kept productive beta chains. Each CDR3 protein appears once, grouped with its most common genes and DNA. Present in this sample are approximately 690,000 distinct CDR3 sequences, 59% of which were seen just once. The ten biggest clones cover around 11% of the sample. Sequenced input: blood. These receptors originate from a girl aged 2-10 years with multiple sclerosis.

The V gene is TRBV7-2, the J gene TRBJ2-1; 10 bases match TRBD2. This CDR3 comprises 19 residues. Trimming cost V 2 bases and J 5 bases; bases outside gene matches: 15. Per germline, CDR1 SGHTA and CDR2 FQGNSA. DNA for the CDR3: TGTGCCAGCAGCTTATGGGCAGCTATAGCGGGGGGCCTTAACAATGAGCAGTTCTTC. It translates to CASSLWAAIAGGLNNEQFF. The full variable domain, completed using reference TRBV7-2 and TRBJ2-1, is GAGVSQSPSNKVTEKGKDVELRCDPISGHTALYWYRQSLGQGLEFLIYFQGNSAPDKSGLPSDRFSAERTGGSVSTLTIQRTQQEDSAVYLCASSLWAAIAGGLNNEQFFGPGTRLTVL.

The genes are TRBV7-8 and TRBJ1-2; no reliable D call. The germline V gene has CDR1 SGHVS and CDR2 FQNEAQ. The CDR3 has 17 residues. The V gene lost 0 bases and the J gene lost 0 bases, with 14 bases spanning the gap. In DNA, the CDR3 is TGTGCCAGCAGCTTAGCGGTGGCGGCCGTAGCTAACTATGGCTACACCTTC. Protein: CASSLAVAAVANYGYTF.

This clonotype occurred a few times. This chain links TRBV20-1 with TRBJ1-2; no definite D call. The CDR3 has 12 amino acids. Germline V CDR1 and CDR2: DFQATT, SNEGSKA (reference sequence). V lost 0 bases and J lost 8, with 10 bases in between. CDR3 coding DNA: TGCAGTGCTAGAGATCTTCCGAGCGGCTACACCTTC. Amino acids: CSARDLPSGYTF.

In its sample, this clonotype was seen a few times. The CDR3 spells CATTSGGPSYNEQFF. The CDR3 DNA reads TGTGCCACGACTAGCGGGGGCCCTAGTTACAATGAGCAGTTCTTC. V gene TRBV10-3 combines with J gene TRBJ2-1; 12 bases are shared with TRBD2. This CDR3 comprises 15 residues. Per the germline V gene, CDR1 is ENHRY and CDR2 is SYGVKD. Losses at the gene ends were 10 bases for V and 4 bases for J; bases not matched to a gene: 8.

DNA of the CDR3: TGTGCCAGCTATGCCCAGGGGGGGGACACTGAAGCTTTCTTT. It specifies CASYAQGGDTEAFF. The chain is built from TRBV2 and TRBJ1-1, with 7 nucleotides matching TRBD1. The CDR3 is 14 residues long. V dropped 8 bases and J dropped 3; count of bases not matched to a gene: 9. Germline V gene lookup returns CDR1 SNHLY and CDR2 FYNNEI.

This chain joins TRBV28 and TRBJ2-1; 13 bases are a match to TRBD2. Germline CDR1 and CDR2: MDHEN and SYDVKM. Trimming at V came to 9 bases and at J to 1 base, leaving 6 bases not matched to a gene. This CDR3 is built from 16 residues. CDR3 region: CARGLAGKASYNEQFF. CDR3 DNA: TGTGCCAGGGGACTAGCGGGAAAGGCGTCCTACAATGAGCAGTTCTTC. Drawing the rest from reference TRBV28 and TRBJ2-1, the complete variable domain is DVKVTQSSRYLVKRTGEKVFLECVQDMDHENMFWYRQDPGLGLRLIYFSYDVKMKEKGDIPEGYSVSREKKERFSLILESASTNQTSMYLCARGLAGKASYNEQFFGPGTRLTVL.

This clonotype was detected only a few times. The rearrangement links TRBV27 to TRBJ2-7; TRBD2 agrees at 10 bases. CDR1 is MNHEY, CDR2 SMNVEV, per germline (reference sequence). There are 16 residues in the CDR3. V lost 5 bases and J lost 0; bases outside the gene matches: 7. CDR3 sequence: CASSNTSGIFSYEQYF. The CDR3, as DNA: TGTGCCAGCAGTAACACTAGCGGGATTTTCTCCTACGAGCAGTACTTC.

In DNA, the CDR3 is TGCGCCAGCAGCTTCGCGAAGGGTAGCGGAGGCTACACCTTC. It encodes CASSFAKGSGGYTF. The genes are TRBV4-1 and TRBJ1-2; D remains unclear. The V end lost 5 bases, the J end lost 8 bases, and 18 bases lay between the germline ends. Germline loops: CDR1 MGHRA, CDR2 YSYEKL. There are 14 residues in the CDR3.

Here the CDR3 reads CASSLERLYNEQFF. CDR3 DNA: TGTGCCAGCAGCTTAGAGCGCCTCTACAATGAGCAGTTCTTC. The chain links TRBV7-2 to TRBJ2-1; unclear D gene. Trimming shortened V by 1 base and J by 3 bases, and 7 bases separated the two germline ends. The CDR3 runs 14 residues. CDR1 and CDR2 (germline): SGHTA, FQGNSA. The entire variable domain, with the rest obtained from reference TRBV7-2 and TRBJ2-1, is as follows: GAGVSQSPSNKVTEKGKDVELRCDPISGHTALYWYRQSLGQGLEFLIYFQGNSAPDKSGLPSDRFSAERTGGSVSTLTIQRTQQEDSAVYLCASSLERLYNEQFFGPGTRLTVL.